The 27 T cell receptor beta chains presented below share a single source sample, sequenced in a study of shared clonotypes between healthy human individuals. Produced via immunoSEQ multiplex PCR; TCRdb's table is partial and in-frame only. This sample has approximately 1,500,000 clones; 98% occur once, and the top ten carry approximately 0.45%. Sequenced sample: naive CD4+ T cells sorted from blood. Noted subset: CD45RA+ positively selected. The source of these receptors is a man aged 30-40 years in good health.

The CDR3: CATSQRSTGSYGYTF. The CDR3 coding sequence is TGTGCCACCAGCCAGAGATCGACAGGAAGCTATGGCTACACCTTC. The chain joins TRBV15 to TRBJ1-2; D perhaps matches TRBD1 (6 bases). In germline, CDR1 is LNHNV, CDR2 YYDKDF (reference sequence). The CDR3 extends over 15 amino acids. Trimming removed 5 bases at V and 4 bases at J, with 17 bases between. The full variable domain, in which reference TRBV15 and TRBJ1-2 provide the parts outside the CDR3, is DAMVIQNPRYQVTQFGKPVTLSCSQTLNHNVMYWYQQKSSQAPKLLFHYYDKDFNNEADTPDNFQSRRPNTSFCFLDIRSPGLGDTAMYLCATSQRSTGSYGYTFGSGTRLTVV.

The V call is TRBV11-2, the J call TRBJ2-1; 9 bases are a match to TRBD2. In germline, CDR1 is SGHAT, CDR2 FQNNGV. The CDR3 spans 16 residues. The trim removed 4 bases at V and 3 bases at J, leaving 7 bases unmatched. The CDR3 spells CASSSLAGENYNEQFF. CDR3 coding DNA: TGTGCCAGCAGCTCGTTAGCGGGAGAAAACTACAATGAGCAGTTCTTC.

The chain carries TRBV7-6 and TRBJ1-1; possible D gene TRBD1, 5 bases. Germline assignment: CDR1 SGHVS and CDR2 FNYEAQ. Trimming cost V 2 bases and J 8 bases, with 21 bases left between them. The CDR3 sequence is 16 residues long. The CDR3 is CASSLRSIPGRSEAFF. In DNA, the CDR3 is TGTGCCAGCAGCTTACGATCCATTCCGGGACGGTCAGAAGCTTTCTTT.

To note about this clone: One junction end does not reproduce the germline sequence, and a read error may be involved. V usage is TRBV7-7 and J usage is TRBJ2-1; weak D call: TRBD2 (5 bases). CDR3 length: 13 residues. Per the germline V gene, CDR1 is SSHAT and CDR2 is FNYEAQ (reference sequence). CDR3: CASSIGVNNEQFF. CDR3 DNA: TGTGCTAGCAGCATCGGGGTTAACAATGAGCAGTTCTTC.

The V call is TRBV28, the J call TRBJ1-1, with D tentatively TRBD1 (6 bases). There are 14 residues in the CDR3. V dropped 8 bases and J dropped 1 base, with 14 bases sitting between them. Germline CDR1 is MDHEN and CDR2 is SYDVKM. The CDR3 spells CASGSQGRNTEAFF. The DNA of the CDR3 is TGTGCCAGCGGATCACAGGGCCGGAACACTGAAGCTTTCTTT.

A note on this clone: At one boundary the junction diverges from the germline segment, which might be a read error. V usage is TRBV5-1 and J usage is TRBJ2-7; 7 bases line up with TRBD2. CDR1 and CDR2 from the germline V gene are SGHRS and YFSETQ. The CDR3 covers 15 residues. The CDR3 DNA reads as TGCGCAAGCAGCTTGGGCCTAGCGGTCAACTACGAGCAGTACTTC. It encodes CASSLGLAVNYEQYF.

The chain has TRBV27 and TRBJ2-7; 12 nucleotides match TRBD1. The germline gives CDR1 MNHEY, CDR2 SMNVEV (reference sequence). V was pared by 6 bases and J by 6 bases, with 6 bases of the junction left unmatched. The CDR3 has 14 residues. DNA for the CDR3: TGTGCCAGCAGCAGAGGGACAGGGGGCTTCGAGCAGTACTTC. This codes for CASSRGTGGFEQYF.

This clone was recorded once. CDR3 loop: CASGPFRGAEETQYF. CDR3 in DNA: TGTGCCAGCGGACCCTTCAGGGGTGCTGAAGAGACCCAGTACTTC. The J gene is TRBJ2-5, the V gene TRBV5-5; possible D gene TRBD1, 6 bases. The CDR3 is 15 residues long. Germline CDR1 reads SGHKS; CDR2 reads YYEKEE (reference sequence). Deletions cut 7 bases from V and 3 bases from J, with 19 bases between.

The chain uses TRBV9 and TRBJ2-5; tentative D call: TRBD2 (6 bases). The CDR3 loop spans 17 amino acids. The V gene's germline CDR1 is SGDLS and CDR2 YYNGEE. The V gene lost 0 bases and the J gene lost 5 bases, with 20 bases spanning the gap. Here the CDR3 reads CASSVAFRSGVGETQYF. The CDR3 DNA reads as TGTGCCAGCAGCGTAGCTTTTAGGTCGGGAGTGGGGGAGACCCAGTACTTC.

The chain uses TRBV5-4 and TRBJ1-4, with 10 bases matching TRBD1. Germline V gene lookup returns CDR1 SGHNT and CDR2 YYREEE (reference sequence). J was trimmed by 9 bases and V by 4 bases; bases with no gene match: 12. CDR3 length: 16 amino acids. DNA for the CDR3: TGTGCCAGCAGCGTTGATACCGGGACAGGGGCCCAAAAACTGTTTTTT. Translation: CASSVDTGTGAQKLFF.

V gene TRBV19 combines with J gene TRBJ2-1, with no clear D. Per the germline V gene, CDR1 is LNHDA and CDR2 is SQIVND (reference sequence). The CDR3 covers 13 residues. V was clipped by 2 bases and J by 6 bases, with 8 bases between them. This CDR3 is CASSILTSNEQFF. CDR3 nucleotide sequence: TGTGCCAGTAGTATATTGACTTCCAATGAGCAGTTCTTC.

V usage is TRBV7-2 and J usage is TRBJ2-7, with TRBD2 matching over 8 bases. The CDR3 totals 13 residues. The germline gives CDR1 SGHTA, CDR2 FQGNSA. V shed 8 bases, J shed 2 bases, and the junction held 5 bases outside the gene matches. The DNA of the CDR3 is TGTGCCAGCTCCGGCGGGGGGACCTACGAGCAGTACTTC. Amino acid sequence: CASSGGGTYEQYF.

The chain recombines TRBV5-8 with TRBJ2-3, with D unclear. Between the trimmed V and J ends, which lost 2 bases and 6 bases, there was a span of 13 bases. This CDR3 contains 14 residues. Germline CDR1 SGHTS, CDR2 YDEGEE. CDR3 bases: TGTGCCAGCAGCTTCACCCCGTATGGGGATACGCAGTATTTT. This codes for CASSFTPYGDTQYF.

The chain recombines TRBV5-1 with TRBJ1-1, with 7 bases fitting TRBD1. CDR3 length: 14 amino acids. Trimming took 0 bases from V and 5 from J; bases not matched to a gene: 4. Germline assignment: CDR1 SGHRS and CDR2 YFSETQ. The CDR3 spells CASSLGQGMTEAFF. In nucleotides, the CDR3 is TGCGCCAGCAGCTTGGGACAGGGAATGACTGAAGCTTTCTTT.

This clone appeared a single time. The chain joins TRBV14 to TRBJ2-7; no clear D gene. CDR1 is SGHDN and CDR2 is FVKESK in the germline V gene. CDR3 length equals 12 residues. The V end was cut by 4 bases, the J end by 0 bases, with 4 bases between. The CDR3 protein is CASSLNSYEQYF. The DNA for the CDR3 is TGTGCCAGCAGCCTAAACTCCTACGAGCAGTACTTC.

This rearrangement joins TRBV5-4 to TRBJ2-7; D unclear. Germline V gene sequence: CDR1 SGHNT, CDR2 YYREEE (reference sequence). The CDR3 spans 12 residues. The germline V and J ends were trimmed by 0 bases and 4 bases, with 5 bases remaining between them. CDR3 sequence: CASSLGAYEQYF. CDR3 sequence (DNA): TGTGCCAGCAGCTTGGGGGCTTACGAGCAGTACTTC.

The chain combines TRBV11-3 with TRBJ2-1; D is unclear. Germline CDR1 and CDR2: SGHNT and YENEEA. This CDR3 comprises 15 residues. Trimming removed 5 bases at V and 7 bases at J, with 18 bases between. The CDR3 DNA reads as TGTGCCAGCAGCCTTAGCCCCGAGGTGGGTAATGAGCAGTTCTTC. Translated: CASSLSPEVGNEQFF.

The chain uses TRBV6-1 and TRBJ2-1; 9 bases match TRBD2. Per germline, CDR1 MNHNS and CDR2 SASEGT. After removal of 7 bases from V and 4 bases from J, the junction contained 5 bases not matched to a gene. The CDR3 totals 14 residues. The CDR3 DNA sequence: TGTGCCAGCAATCTAGCGGGAACATACAATGAGCAGTTCTTC. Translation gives CASNLAGTYNEQFF.

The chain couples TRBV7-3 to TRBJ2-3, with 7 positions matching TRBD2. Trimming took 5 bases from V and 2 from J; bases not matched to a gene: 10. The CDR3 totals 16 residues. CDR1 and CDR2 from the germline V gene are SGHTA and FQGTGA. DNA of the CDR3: TGTGCCAGCAGCCCGTTGGGGGAGGGGATCACAGATACGCAGTATTTT. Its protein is CASSPLGEGITDTQYF.

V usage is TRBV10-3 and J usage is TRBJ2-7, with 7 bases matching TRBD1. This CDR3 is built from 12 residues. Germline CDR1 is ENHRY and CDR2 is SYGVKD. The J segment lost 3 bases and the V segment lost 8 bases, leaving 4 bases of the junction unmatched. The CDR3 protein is CAIGQALYEQYF. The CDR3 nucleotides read TGTGCCATCGGACAGGCCCTCTACGAGCAGTACTTC.

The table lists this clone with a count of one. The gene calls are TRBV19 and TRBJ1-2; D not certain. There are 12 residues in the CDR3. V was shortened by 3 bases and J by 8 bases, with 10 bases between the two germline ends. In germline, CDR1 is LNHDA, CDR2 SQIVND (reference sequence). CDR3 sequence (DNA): TGTGCCAGTAGTATTTCTACTAGGGGCTACACCTTC. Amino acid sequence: CASSISTRGYTF.

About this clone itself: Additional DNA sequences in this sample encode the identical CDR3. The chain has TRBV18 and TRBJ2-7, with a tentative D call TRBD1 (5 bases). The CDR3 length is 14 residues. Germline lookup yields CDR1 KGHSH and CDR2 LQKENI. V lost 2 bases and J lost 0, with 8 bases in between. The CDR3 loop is CASSPSQGSYEQYF. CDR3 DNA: TGTGCCAGCTCACCAAGTCAGGGCTCCTACGAGCAGTACTTC. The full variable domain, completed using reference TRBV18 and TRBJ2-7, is NAGVMQNPRHLVRRRGQEARLRCSPMKGHSHVYWYRQLPEEGLKFMVYLQKENIIDESGMPKERFSAEFPKEGPSILRIQQVVRGDSAAYFCASSPSQGSYEQYFGPGTRLTVT.

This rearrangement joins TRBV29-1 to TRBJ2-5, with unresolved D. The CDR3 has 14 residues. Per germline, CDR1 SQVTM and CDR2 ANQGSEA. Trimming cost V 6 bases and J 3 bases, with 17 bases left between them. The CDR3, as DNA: TGCAGCGTGATCCCCCTTAGGGTAAAAGAGACCCAGTACTTC. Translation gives CSVIPLRVKETQYF.

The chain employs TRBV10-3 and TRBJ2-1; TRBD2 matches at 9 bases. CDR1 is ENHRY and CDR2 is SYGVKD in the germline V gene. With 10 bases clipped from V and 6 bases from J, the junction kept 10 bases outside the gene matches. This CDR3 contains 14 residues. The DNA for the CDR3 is TGTGCCACATTAGCGGGAGTTCAAACCAATGAGCAGTTCTTC. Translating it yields CATLAGVQTNEQFF.

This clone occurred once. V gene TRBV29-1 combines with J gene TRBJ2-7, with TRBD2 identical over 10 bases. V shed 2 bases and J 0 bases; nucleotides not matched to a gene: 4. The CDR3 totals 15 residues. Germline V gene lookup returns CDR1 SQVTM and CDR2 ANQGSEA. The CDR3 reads CSVELASGSSYEQYF. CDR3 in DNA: TGCAGCGTTGAACTGGCTAGCGGGAGCTCCTACGAGCAGTACTTC.

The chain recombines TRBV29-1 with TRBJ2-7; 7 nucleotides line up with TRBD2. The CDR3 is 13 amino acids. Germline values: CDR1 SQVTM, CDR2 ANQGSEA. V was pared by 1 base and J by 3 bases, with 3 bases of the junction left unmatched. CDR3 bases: TGCAGCGTTGAAGGGGCGGGGGTCTACGAGCAGTACTTC. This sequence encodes CSVEGAGVYEQYF.

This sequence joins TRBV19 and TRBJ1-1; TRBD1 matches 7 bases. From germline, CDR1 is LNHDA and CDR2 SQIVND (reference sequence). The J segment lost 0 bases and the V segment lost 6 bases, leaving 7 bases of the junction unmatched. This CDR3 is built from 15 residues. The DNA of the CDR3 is TGTGCCAGTAGGGGAAGACAGGGAATGAACACTGAAGCTTTCTTT. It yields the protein CASRGRQGMNTEAFF.